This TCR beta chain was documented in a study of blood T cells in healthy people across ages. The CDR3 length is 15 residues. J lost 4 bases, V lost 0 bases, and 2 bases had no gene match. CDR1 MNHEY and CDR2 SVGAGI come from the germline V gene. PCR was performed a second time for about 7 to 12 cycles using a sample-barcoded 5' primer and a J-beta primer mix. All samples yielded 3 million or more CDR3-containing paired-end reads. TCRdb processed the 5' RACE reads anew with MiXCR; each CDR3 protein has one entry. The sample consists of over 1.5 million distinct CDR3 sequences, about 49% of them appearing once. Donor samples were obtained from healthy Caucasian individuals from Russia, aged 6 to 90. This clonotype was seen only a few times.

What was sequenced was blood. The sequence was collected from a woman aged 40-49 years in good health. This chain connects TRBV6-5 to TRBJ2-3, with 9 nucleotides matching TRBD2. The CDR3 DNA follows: TGTGCCAGCAGTTACTCCGCGGGGGGGGCAGATACGCAGTATTTT. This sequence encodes CASSYSAGGADTQYF.